This is a list of T cell receptor beta chains from one sample in a study of cytomegalovirus exposure and HLA in healthy donors. Libraries were prepared by immunoSEQ multiplex PCR; TCRdb keeps only in-frame clonotypes and omits some of them. The repertoire has approximately 300,000 clones, 80% of them found once; the top ten carry less than 0.4%. Specimen: PBMCs. The origin of the receptors is a girl aged 2 to 10 in good health and CMV-seronegative. Both conserved end residues are part of each CDR3. A D gene is named only where the DNA matches it firmly. Where a row states a size, it is once, few, many or the class of an expanded clone; other rows omit it.

v_gene: TRBV27; d_gene: NA; abundance: NA; j_gene: TRBJ2-1; CDR3aa: CASSLIYGDYNEQFF; CDR3nt: TGTGCCAGCAGTTTAATCTATGGAGACTACAATGAGCAGTTCTTC
v_gene: TRBV28; d_gene: TRBD1; abundance: NA; j_gene: TRBJ1-5; CDR3aa: CASSLFRLLDRGPNYSNQPQHF; CDR3nt: TGTGCCAGCAGTTTATTCCGTCTACTAGACAGGGGCCCTAATTATAGCAATCAGCCCCAGCATTTT
v_gene: TRBV9; d_gene: NA; abundance: NA; j_gene: TRBJ2-3; CDR3aa: CASSVPPGTDTQYF; CDR3nt: TGTGCCAGCAGCGTACCCCCGGGCACAGATACGCAGTATTTT
v_gene: TRBV27; d_gene: TRBD2; abundance: once; j_gene: TRBJ2-1; CDR3aa: CASSRGSSGGWNEQFF; CDR3nt: TGTGCCAGCAGTCGGGGGAGTAGCGGGGGTTGGAATGAGCAGTTCTTC
v_gene: TRBV7-9; d_gene: TRBD2; abundance: once; j_gene: TRBJ2-7; CDR3aa: CASSSGTSGGRTYEQYF; CDR3nt: TGTGCCAGCAGCAGCGGGACTAGCGGGGGCCGTACCTACGAGCAGTACTTC
v_gene: TRBV28; d_gene: NA; abundance: once; j_gene: TRBJ1-2; CDR3aa: CASSGYNYGYTF; CDR3nt: TGTGCCAGCAGCGGTTATAACTATGGCTACACCTTC
v_gene: TRBV7-2; d_gene: TRBD1; abundance: NA; j_gene: TRBJ2-7; CDR3aa: CASSLSGTGVTYEQYF; CDR3nt: TGTGCCAGCAGCCTATCCGGGACAGGGGTCACCTACGAGCAGTACTTC
v_gene: TRBV10-3; d_gene: NA; abundance: NA; j_gene: TRBJ2-7; CDR3aa: CAISGGRHEQYF; CDR3nt: TGTGCCATCAGTGGGGGGCGGCACGAGCAGTACTTC
v_gene: TRBV6-5; d_gene: NA; abundance: NA; j_gene: TRBJ1-1; CDR3aa: CASSRSADTEAFF; CDR3nt: TGTGCCAGCAGCCGGAGTGCGGACACTGAAGCTTTCTTT
v_gene: TRBV15; d_gene: TRBD1; abundance: NA; j_gene: TRBJ1-5; CDR3aa: CATSRRGQWPQHF; CDR3nt: TGTGCCACCAGTCGCAGGGGGCAGTGGCCCCAGCATTTT
v_gene: TRBV2; d_gene: TRBD2; abundance: NA; j_gene: TRBJ2-7; CDR3aa: CASSESRTSGLYEQYF; CDR3nt: TGTGCCAGCAGTGAATCTCGGACTAGCGGACTCTACGAGCAGTACTTC
v_gene: TRBV29-1; d_gene: NA; abundance: NA; j_gene: TRBJ1-2; CDR3aa: CSVYGRTENNYGYTF; CDR3nt: TGCAGCGTTTATGGTCGGACAGAGAATAACTATGGCTACACCTTC
v_gene: TRBV27; d_gene: NA; abundance: NA; j_gene: TRBJ2-7; CDR3aa: CASSPSRVHEQYF; CDR3nt: TGTGCCAGCAGTCCCTCCAGGGTTCACGAGCAGTACTTC
v_gene: TRBV5-1; d_gene: TRBD1; abundance: NA; j_gene: TRBJ1-2; CDR3aa: CASSVGTGAGGYTF; CDR3nt: TGCGCCAGCAGCGTCGGGACAGGGGCTGGCGGCTACACCTTC
v_gene: TRBV5-1; d_gene: TRBD1; abundance: NA; j_gene: TRBJ2-6; CDR3aa: CASRTDREVSGANVLTF; CDR3nt: TGCGCCAGCAGAACGGACAGGGAGGTCTCTGGGGCCAACGTCCTGACTTTC
v_gene: TRBV7-3; d_gene: TRBD2; abundance: NA; j_gene: TRBJ2-3; CDR3aa: CASSSGGLAGTDTQYF; CDR3nt: TGTGCCAGCAGCTCCGGGGGTCTAGCGGGGACAGATACGCAGTATTTT
v_gene: TRBV4-2; d_gene: NA; abundance: NA; j_gene: TRBJ2-6; CDR3aa: CASSQDIPTRKSGANVLTF; CDR3nt: TGTGCCAGCAGCCAAGATATACCGACACGAAAGTCTGGGGCCAACGTCCTGACTTTC
v_gene: TRBV30; d_gene: TRBD2; abundance: NA; j_gene: TRBJ2-5; CDR3aa: CAYLRRGAKGTQYF; CDR3nt: TGTGCTTACTTAAGGCGGGGGGCGAAGGGGACCCAGTACTTC
v_gene: TRBV30; d_gene: TRBD1; abundance: NA; j_gene: TRBJ2-3; CDR3aa: CAWSARDRGLFDTQYF; CDR3nt: TGTGCCTGGAGTGCGAGAGACAGGGGACTCTTCGATACGCAGTATTTT
v_gene: TRBV28; d_gene: TRBD1; abundance: NA; j_gene: TRBJ1-1; CDR3aa: CASSLVRQGSAFF; CDR3nt: TGTGCCAGCAGTTTAGTAAGACAGGGCTCGGCTTTCTTT
v_gene: TRBV2; d_gene: NA; abundance: NA; j_gene: TRBJ2-1; CDR3aa: CASSERRSQFF; CDR3nt: TGTGCCAGCAGTGAACGCAGGTCTCAGTTCTTC
v_gene: TRBV9; d_gene: NA; abundance: NA; j_gene: TRBJ1-3; CDR3aa: CASSALGGLSFSGNTIYF; CDR3nt: TGTGCCAGCAGCGCCCTCGGGGGACTATCCTTCTCTGGAAACACCATATATTTT